The T cell receptor beta chain under discussion was sequenced for a study of beta chain features in type 1 diabetes. Study results and limitations: The study found moderately but significantly shorter TCRB CDR3s in all four CD4+ subsets of Type 1 diabetes patients. Diminished insertions and augmented deletions at VDJ junctions characterized type 1 diabetes patients.

This clone was recorded many times. Its antigen remains unidentified. Germline V gene data show CDR1 as SEHNR and CDR2 as FQNEAQ (reference sequence). The CDR3 loop spans 14 amino acids. V gave up 6 bases and J gave up 0 bases, with 9 bases separating them. The study reverse transcribed the entire isolated RNA, so it sequenced expressed TCRB transcripts. Naive, central memory and regulatory T cell samples came to a mean of around 3.5 million reads. Repertoires were generated with immunoSEQ multiplex PCR, while TCRdb's copy carries only in-frame clones and drops some. The sample lists almost 350,000 clones; roughly a tenth were seen once.

The origin of this receptor is a man aged 25 to 40 with type 1 diabetes. The rearrangement joins TRBV7-9 to TRBJ2-4, with D possibly TRBD1 on 5 matching bases. The specimen sequenced was central memory CD4+ T cells from blood. The CDR3 region is CASSQQVAKNIQYF. CDR3 DNA sequence: TGTGCCAGCAGTCAACAGGTAGCCAAAAACATTCAGTACTTC.